This T cell receptor (beta chain) was sequenced for a study of T cell changes during pregnancy in multiple sclerosis. The CDR3 length is 16 residues. V gave up 4 bases and J gave up 7 bases; unmatched junction bases: 8. CDR1 is MNHEY, CDR2 SMNVEV, per germline (reference sequence). Only in-frame clones appear in the TCRdb table, and some are missing; sequencing was by immunoSEQ multiplex PCR. The table lists roughly 71,000 clones, approximately 90% of them singletons. This sample comprised peripheral blood, obtained in the first trimester of pregnancy. The gene calls are TRBV27 and TRBJ2-2; 11 bases are shared with TRBD1. The clonotype was recovered from a female donor in good health, enrolled as a control in a pregnancy study. CDR3 in amino acids: CASSSDRGRWSGELFF. The CDR3 DNA reads as TGTGCCAGCAGTTCGGACAGGGGGCGATGGAGCGGGGAGCTGTTTTTT.